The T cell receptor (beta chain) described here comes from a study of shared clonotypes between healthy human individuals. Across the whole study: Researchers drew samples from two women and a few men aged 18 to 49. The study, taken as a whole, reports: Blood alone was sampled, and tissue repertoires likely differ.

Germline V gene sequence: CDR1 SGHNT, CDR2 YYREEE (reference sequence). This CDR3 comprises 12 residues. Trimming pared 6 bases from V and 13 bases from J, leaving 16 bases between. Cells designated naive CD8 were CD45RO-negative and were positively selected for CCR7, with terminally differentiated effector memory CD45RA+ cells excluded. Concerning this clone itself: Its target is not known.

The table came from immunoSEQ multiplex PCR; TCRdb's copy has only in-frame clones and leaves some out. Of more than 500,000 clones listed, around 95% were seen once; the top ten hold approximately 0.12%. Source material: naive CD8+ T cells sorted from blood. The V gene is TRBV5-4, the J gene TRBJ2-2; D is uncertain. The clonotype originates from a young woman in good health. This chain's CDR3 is CASTSPRGGLFF. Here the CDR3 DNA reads TGTGCCAGCACCTCTCCGCGAGGCGGGCTGTTTTTT.